The rows below give T cell receptor beta chains drawn from one sample of a study of blood T cell repertoires in COVID-19. Measured with immunoSEQ multiplex PCR; TCRdb has only the in-frame clones, and not every one. Of approximately 100,000 clones in the sample, about four fifths are singletons; the top ten hold about 9.4%. Sequenced input: peripheral blood. The receptors were sampled from a human donor in a cohort sampled during active COVID-19. Both conserved end residues are part of each CDR3. A D gene is named only where the DNA matches it firmly. Not all rows give a size; the values are once, few, many and, for expanded clones, a class.

TRBV3-1/TRBV3-2	NA	NA	TRBJ2-7	TGTGCCAGCAGCCAACGGGGATATGAGCAGTACTTC	CASSQRGYEQYF
TRBV5-4	NA	NA	TRBJ2-3	TGTGCCAGCAGTTATCCGGGGTCGCTCTCAGATACGCAGTATTTT	CASSYPGSLSDTQYF
TRBV4-1	NA	NA	TRBJ1-1	TGCGCCAGCAGCCAAGACCTCACTGAAGCTTTCTTT	CASSQDLTEAFF
TRBV19	NA	TRBD1	TRBJ2-7	TGTGCCAGTAGTTCGAGGGACAGGGGGCTCTACGAGCAGTACTTC	CASSSRDRGLYEQYF
TRBV10-3	NA	NA	TRBJ2-7	TGTGCCATCAGTGAGAGAACAGGAGTTACCTACGAGCAGTACTTC	CAISERTGVTYEQYF
TRBV11-3	NA	TRBD1	TRBJ1-1	TGTGCCAGCAGCACCCGAGGGGGCCTTATGAACACTGAAGCTTTCTTT	CASSTRGGLMNTEAFF
TRBV29-1	NA	NA	TRBJ2-5	TGCAGCGTTGAATTCGCCGGGGAGGAGACCCAGTACTTC	CSVEFAGEETQYF
TRBV7-2	NA	TRBD1	TRBJ2-7	TGTGCCAGCAGCTTAGGACAGGGCGGACTCTCTTACGAGCAGTACTTC	CASSLGQGGLSYEQYF
TRBV7-2	NA	NA	TRBJ1-1	TGTGCCAGCAGCTTAGGAGGGGGGGTGGCTTTCTTT	CASSLGGGVAFF
TRBV6-5	NA	NA	TRBJ1-2	TGTGCCAGCAGTTACTCCCCCTTCTATGGCTACACCTTC	CASSYSPFYGYTF
TRBV27	NA	TRBD1	TRBJ2-1	TGTGCCAGCAGTTTTAGACAGGGGGTAAGGAATGAGCAGTTCTTC	CASSFRQGVRNEQFF
TRBV9	NA	NA	TRBJ2-7	TGTGCCAGCAGCCCCAGGGCAGGGTACGAGCAGTACTTC	CASSPRAGYEQYF
TRBV25-1	NA	NA	TRBJ1-4	TGTGCCAGCAGTGCTTCCAGGGCCGATGAAAAACTGTTTTTT	CASSASRADEKLFF
TRBV11-2	NA	TRBD2	TRBJ2-7	TGTGCCAGCAGCGCCGGACTAGCGGGGCCCTACGAGCAGTACTTC	CASSAGLAGPYEQYF
TRBV18	once	NA	TRBJ2-2	TGTGCCAGCTCACCACTGACAGGCGCGGCAAGGACCGGGGAGCTGTTTTTT	CASSPLTGAARTGELFF
TRBV2	NA	TRBD2	TRBJ2-7	TGTGCCAGCAGTTTTGCGGGGGGAACCTACGAGCAGTACTTC	CASSFAGGTYEQYF
TRBV5-1	NA	TRBD1	TRBJ2-7	TGCGCCAGCAGCTTACAACAGGGGTTCTACGAGCAGTACTTC	CASSLQQGFYEQYF
TRBV5-1	NA	NA	TRBJ2-7	TGCGCCAGCGCCCTGACCTCGGGTGCCTCTGAGCAGTACTTC	CASALTSGASEQYF
TRBV27	NA	NA	TRBJ2-7	TGTGCCAGCAGCCCCGGCGGGGCCTACGAGCAGTACTTC	CASSPGGAYEQYF
TRBV19	NA	NA	TRBJ1-5	TGTGCCAGTAGTATTCGGTATGGGGCGAGCAATCAGCCCCAGCATTTT	CASSIRYGASNQPQHF
TRBV7-3	few	TRBD1	TRBJ2-7	TGTGCCAGCAGCCCATCCGGGACAGCCTACGAGCAGTACTTC	CASSPSGTAYEQYF
TRBV18	NA	NA	TRBJ2-3	TGTGCCAGCTCACCGACGACTAGCACAGATACGCAGTATTTT	CASSPTTSTDTQYF
TRBV5-1	NA	NA	TRBJ2-1	TGCGCCAGCAGCTTGATCCAGGGGACCTACAATGAGCAGTTCTTC	CASSLIQGTYNEQFF
TRBV27	once	NA	TRBJ1-1	TGTGCCAGCAGTCCCCAATTCATGAACACTGAAGCTTTCTTT	CASSPQFMNTEAFF
TRBV10-3	once	TRBD1	TRBJ2-7	TGTGCCACCCGGGACAGGGACTACGAGCAGTACTTC	CATRDRDYEQYF
TRBV28	NA	TRBD1	TRBJ1-2	TGTGCCAGCAGTGTAACCGGGACAGGGGCCTATGGCTACACCTTC	CASSVTGTGAYGYTF
TRBV11-3	NA	TRBD2	TRBJ2-3	TGTGCCAGCAGCCTACAACTCAGCGGGAACACAGATACGCAGTATTTT	CASSLQLSGNTDTQYF
TRBV7-2	NA	TRBD1	TRBJ2-7	TGTGCCAGCAGCCAGAGTTCAGGGGGCTACGAGCAGTACTTC	CASSQSSGGYEQYF
TRBV19	NA	TRBD2	TRBJ2-4	TGTGCCAGTAGTATAGTTGGCGGGAGGGCCACCAAAAACATTCAGTACTTC	CASSIVGGRATKNIQYF
TRBV19	NA	TRBD1	TRBJ1-3	TGTGCCAGTAGTAAGACAGGGGCTGGAAACACCATATATTTT	CASSKTGAGNTIYF
TRBV12-3/TRBV12-4	few	NA	TRBJ1-4	TGTGCCAGCAGTGGCAGGTTTAATGAAAAACTGTTTTTT	CASSGRFNEKLFF
TRBV28	NA	NA	TRBJ1-1	TGTGCCAGCAGTTTATTACAGGTTGAAGCTTTCTTT	CASSLLQVEAFF
TRBV5-1	NA	TRBD1	TRBJ2-7	TGCGCCAGCAGCTCCGGACAGGGTTACGAGCAGTACTTC	CASSSGQGYEQYF
TRBV27	NA	TRBD2	TRBJ2-2	TGTGCCAGCAGTCCAGCTAGGGGTGGACTAGCGGAGAACACCGGGGAGCTGTTTTTT	CASSPARGGLAENTGELFF
TRBV9	NA	NA	TRBJ2-7	TGTGCCAGCAGCGGTGGGACTCTCAAATACGAGCAGTACTTC	CASSGGTLKYEQYF
TRBV5-1	few	NA	TRBJ2-7	TGCGCCAGCAGCTCGAATACTCAATTGTCCTCCTACGAGCAGTACTTC	CASSSNTQLSSYEQYF
TRBV24-1	NA	TRBD2	TRBJ2-6	TGTGCCACCAGTGGGGCATCGGCGGGAGGGTCTGGGGCCAACGTCCTGACTTTC	CATSGASAGGSGANVLTF
TRBV12-3/TRBV12-4	NA	NA	TRBJ2-1	TGTGCCAGCAGTTTAAGTTCCAGTGAGCAGTTCTTC	CASSLSSSEQFF
TRBV4-3	NA	NA	TRBJ1-2	TGCGCCAGCAGCCAAGGACAGTTTAATGGCTACACCTTC	CASSQGQFNGYTF
TRBV25-1	NA	NA	TRBJ2-7	TGTGCCAGCAGTGATAGAGACAGGGGAGGGTCCTACGAGCAGTACTTC	CASSDRDRGGSYEQYF
TRBV5-1	NA	TRBD2	TRBJ2-5	TGCGCCAGCAGCTTGGCCAGCGGGGGCCAAGAGACCCAGTACTTC	CASSLASGGQETQYF
TRBV6-5	NA	TRBD1	TRBJ2-7	TGTGCCAGCAGTACGGACAGGCTACGTTCCTACGAGCAGTACTTC	CASSTDRLRSYEQYF
TRBV14	NA	TRBD1	TRBJ1-1	TGTGCCAGCAGCCAAGGTATCAGGGGGCGAAGGAACACTGAAGCTTTCTTT	CASSQGIRGRRNTEAFF
TRBV19	NA	TRBD1	TRBJ1-6	TGTGCCAGTAATCCGGGACAGTATAATTCACCCCTCCACTTT	CASNPGQYNSPLHF
TRBV6-5	NA	TRBD1	TRBJ2-1	TGTGCCAGCAGTCCGGGACAGGGGATGTTCGAGCAGTTCTTC	CASSPGQGMFEQFF
TRBV27	NA	TRBD1	TRBJ1-1	TGTGCCAGCAGTTCCTTGACAGGGGCCGCTTTCTTT	CASSSLTGAAFF
TRBV7-2	NA	NA	TRBJ1-6	TGTGCCAGCAGCTCCACGGGAGGGGGTCATAATTCACCCCTCCACTTT	CASSSTGGGHNSPLHF
TRBV6-5	NA	TRBD2	TRBJ2-6	TGTGCCAGCAGGGCGGGAGGGTCTGGGGCCAACGTCCTGACTTTC	CASRAGGSGANVLTF
TRBV25-1	NA	TRBD1	TRBJ2-1	TGTGCCAGCAGTGAAGGGGAGGGGACAGGGGACAATGAGCAGTTCTTC	CASSEGEGTGDNEQFF
TRBV13	NA	NA	TRBJ1-1	TGTGCCAGCAGCTTAAAGAGGGACACTGAAGCTTTCTTT	CASSLKRDTEAFF
TRBV7-9	NA	NA	TRBJ1-1	TGTGCCAGCAGCTCCCGACAGATGAACACTGAAGCTTTCTTT	CASSSRQMNTEAFF
TRBV19	NA	NA	TRBJ1-4	TGTGCCAGTAGTATAGTTGACGTTCGACTTACGGGGACTGGAGAAAAACTGTTTTTT	CASSIVDVRLTGTGEKLFF
TRBV30	NA	NA	TRBJ1-6	TGTGCCTGGAGTACAGGGAATAATTCACCCCTCCACTTT	CAWSTGNNSPLHF
TRBV3-1/TRBV3-2	NA	TRBD2	TRBJ2-3	TGTGCCAGCAGCCAAGAACTAGCGGGACGAATCTACACTAGCACAGATACGCAGTATTTT	CASSQELAGRIYTSTDTQYF
TRBV5-5	NA	NA	TRBJ2-7	TGTGCCAGCAGCTTGGCCGAGGGCTCCTACGAGCAGTACTTC	CASSLAEGSYEQYF